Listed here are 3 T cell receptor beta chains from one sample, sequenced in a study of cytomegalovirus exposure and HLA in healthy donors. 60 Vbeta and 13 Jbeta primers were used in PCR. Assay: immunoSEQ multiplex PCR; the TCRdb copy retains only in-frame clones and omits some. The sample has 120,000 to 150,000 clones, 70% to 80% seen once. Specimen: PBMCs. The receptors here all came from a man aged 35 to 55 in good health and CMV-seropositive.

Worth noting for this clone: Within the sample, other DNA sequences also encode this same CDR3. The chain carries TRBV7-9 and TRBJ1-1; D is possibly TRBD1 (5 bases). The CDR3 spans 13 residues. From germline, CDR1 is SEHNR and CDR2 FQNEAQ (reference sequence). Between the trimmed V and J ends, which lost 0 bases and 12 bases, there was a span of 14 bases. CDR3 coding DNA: TGTGCCAGCAGCTTAGCCTTAGGAGACAGTTCTTTCTTT. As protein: CASSLALGDSSFF.

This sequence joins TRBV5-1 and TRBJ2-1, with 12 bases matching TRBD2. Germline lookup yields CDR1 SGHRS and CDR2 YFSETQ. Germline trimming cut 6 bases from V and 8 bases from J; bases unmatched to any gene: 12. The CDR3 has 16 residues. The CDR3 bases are TGCGCCAGCACTCCTCTAGCGGGAGGGCCCAGGGATGAGCAGTTCTTC. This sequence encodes CASTPLAGGPRDEQFF.

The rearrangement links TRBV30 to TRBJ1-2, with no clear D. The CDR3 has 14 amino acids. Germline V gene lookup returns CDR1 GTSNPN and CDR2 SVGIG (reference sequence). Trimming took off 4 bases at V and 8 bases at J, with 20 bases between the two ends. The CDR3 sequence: CAWTPPPGIRGYTF. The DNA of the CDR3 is TGTGCCTGGACCCCTCCTCCCGGGATCCGGGGCTACACCTTC.